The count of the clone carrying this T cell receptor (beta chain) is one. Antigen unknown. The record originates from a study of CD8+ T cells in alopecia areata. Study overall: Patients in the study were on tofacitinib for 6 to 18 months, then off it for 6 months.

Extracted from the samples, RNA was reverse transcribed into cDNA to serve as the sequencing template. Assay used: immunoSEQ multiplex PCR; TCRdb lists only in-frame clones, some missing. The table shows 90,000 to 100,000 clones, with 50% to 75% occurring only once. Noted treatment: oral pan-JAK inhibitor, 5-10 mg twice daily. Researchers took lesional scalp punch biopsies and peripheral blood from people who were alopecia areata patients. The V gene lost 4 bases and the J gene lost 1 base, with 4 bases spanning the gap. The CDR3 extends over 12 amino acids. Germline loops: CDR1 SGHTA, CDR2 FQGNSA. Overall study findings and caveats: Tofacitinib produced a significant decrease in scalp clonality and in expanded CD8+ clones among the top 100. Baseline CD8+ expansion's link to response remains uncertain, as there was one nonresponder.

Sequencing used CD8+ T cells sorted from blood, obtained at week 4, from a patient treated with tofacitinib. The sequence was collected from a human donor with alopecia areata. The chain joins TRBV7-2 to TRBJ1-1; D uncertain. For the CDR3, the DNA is TGTGCCAGCAGCTCATGGAACACTGAAGCTTTCTTT. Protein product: CASSSWNTEAFF.